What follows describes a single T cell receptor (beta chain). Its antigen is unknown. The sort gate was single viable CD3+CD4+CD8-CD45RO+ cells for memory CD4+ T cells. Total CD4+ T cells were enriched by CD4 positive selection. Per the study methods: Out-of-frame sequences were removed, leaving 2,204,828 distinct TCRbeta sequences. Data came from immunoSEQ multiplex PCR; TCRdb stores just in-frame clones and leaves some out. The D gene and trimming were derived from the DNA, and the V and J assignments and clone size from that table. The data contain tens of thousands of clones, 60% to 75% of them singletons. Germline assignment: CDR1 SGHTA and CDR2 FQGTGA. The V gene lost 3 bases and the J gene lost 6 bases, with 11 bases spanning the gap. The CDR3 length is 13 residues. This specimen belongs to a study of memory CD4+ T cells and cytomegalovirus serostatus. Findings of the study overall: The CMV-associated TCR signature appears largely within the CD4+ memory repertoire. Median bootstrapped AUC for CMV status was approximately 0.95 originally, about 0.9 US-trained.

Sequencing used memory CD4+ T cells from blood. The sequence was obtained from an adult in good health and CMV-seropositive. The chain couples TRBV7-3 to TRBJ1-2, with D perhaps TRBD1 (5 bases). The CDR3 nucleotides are TGTGCCAGCAGCTTGGGCAGGGCGGATGGCTACACCTTC. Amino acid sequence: CASSLGRADGYTF.